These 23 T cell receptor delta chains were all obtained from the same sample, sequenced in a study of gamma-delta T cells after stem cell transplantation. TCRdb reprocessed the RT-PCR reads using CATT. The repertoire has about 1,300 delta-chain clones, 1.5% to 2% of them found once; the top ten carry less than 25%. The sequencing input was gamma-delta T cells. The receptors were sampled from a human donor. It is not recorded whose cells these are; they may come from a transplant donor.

In DNA form, the CDR3 reads TGTGCCTGTGACACCATTACTGGGGGTCACGATAAACTCATCTTT. Translated, it gives CACDTITGGHDKLIF. V and J are TRDV2 and TRDJ1; TRDD3 matches at 8 bases. This CDR3 contains 15 residues. CDR1 and CDR2 (germline): GEAIGNYY, EKD. V was clipped by 0 bases and J by 4 bases; unmatched bases: 6.

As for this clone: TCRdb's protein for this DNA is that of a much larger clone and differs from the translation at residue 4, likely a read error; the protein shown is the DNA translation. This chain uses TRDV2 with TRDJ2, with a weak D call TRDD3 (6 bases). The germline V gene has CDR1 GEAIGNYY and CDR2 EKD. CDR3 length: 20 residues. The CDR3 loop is CACYTILGHTGPPLTAQLFF. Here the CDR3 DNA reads TGTGCCTGTTACACGATACTGGGACATACGGGGCCGCCTTTGACAGCACAACTCTTCTTT.

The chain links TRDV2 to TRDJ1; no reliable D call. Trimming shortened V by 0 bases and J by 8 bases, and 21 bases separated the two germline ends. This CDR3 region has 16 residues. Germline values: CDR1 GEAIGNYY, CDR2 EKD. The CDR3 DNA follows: TGTGCCTGTGACACCGTAGCCCCAACAACCGAATGGAAACTCATCTTT. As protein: CACDTVAPTTEWKLIF.

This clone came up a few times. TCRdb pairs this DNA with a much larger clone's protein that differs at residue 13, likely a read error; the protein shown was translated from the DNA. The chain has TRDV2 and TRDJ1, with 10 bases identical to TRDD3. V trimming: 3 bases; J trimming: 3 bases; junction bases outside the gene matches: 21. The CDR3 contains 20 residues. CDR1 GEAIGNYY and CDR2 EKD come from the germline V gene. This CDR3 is CACDSLSPVLGDAGADKLIF. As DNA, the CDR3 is TGTGCCTGTGACTCCCTATCTCCTGTACTGGGGGATGCGGGCGCCGATAAACTCATCTTT.

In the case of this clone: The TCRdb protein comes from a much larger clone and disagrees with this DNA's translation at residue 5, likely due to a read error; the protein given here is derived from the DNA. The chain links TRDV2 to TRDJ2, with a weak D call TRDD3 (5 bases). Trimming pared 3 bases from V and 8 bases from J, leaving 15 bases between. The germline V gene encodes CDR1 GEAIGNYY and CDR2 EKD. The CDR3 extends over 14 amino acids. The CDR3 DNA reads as TGTGCCTGTGACGCTCTGGGAGGTGGGGCACAACTCTTCTTT. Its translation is CACDALGGGAQLFF.

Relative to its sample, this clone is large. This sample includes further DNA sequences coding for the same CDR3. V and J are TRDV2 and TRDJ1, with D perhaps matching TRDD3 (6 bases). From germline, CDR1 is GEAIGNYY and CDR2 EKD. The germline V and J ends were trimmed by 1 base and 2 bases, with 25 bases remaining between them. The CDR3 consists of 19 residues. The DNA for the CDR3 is TGTGCCTGTGACACGCTCCTCAAACATTCCGGGGGACATACCGATAAACTCATCTTT. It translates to CACDTLLKHSGGHTDKLIF.

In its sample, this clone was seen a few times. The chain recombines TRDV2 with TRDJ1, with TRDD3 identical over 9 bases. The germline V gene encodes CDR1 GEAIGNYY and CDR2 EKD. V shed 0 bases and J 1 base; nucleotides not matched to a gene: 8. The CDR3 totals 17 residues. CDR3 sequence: CACDTVAGGSSTDKLIF. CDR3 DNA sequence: TGTGCCTGTGACACCGTGGCTGGGGGATCTTCCACCGATAAACTCATCTTT.

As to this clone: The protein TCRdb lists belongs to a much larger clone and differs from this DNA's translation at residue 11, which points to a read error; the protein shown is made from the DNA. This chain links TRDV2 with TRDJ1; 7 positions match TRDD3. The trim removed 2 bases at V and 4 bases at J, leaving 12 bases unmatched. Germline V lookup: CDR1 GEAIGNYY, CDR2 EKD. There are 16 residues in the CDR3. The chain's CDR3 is CACDKVGESYIDKLIF. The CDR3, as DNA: TGTGCCTGTGACAAGGTGGGGGAATCGTACATCGATAAACTCATCTTT.

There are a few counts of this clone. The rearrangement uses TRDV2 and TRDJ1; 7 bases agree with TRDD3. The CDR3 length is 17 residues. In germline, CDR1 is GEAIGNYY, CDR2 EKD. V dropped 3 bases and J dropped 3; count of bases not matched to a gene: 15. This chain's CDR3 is CACDGLWDTGSSDKLIF. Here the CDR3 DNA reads TGTGCCTGTGACGGACTCTGGGATACCGGGTCCTCCGATAAACTCATCTTT.

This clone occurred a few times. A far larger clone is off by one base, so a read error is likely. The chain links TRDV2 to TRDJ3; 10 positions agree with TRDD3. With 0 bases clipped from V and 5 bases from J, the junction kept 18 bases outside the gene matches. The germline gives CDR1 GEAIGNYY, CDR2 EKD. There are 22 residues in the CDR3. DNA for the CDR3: TGTGCCTGTGACACCACCGGCACTGGGGGATCCGGTCGGTCCCGGGACACCCGACAGATGTTTTTC. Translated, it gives CACDTTGTGGSGRSRDTRQMFF.

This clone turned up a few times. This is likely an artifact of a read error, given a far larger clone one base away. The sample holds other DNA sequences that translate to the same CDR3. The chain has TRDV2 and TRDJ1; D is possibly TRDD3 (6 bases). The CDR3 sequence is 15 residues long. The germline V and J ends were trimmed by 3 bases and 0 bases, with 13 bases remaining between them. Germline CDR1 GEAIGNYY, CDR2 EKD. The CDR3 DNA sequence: TGTGCCTGTGACGGTCTGGGGAAGAACACCGATAAACTCATCTTT. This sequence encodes CACDGLGKNTDKLIF.

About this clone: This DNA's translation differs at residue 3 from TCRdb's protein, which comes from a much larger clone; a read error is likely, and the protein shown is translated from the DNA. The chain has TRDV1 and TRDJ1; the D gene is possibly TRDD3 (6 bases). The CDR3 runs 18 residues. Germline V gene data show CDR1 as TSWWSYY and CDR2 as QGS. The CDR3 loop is CAPGERLLSPWVTDKLIF. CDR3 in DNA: TGTGCTCCTGGGGAACGCCTTCTATCCCCCTGGGTCACCGATAAACTCATCTTT.

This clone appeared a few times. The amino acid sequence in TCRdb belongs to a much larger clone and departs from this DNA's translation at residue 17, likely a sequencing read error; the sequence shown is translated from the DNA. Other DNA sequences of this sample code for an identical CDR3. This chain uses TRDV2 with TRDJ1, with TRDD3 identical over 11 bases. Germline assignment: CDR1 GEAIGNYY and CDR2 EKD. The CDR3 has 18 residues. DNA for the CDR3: TGTGCCTGTGACACTTCGTGGGGGATACGCCGGGGGTCCGATAAACTCACCTTT. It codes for CACDTSWGIRRGSDKLTF.

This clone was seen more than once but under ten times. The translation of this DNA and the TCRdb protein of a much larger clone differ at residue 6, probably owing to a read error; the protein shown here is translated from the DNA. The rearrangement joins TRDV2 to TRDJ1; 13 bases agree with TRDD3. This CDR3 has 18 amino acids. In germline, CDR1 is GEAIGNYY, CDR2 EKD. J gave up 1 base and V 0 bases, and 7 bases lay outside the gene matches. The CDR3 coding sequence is TGTGCCTGTGACACCGCCGGTACTGGGGGATACGCCACCGATAAACTCATCTTT. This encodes CACDTAGTGGYATDKLIF.

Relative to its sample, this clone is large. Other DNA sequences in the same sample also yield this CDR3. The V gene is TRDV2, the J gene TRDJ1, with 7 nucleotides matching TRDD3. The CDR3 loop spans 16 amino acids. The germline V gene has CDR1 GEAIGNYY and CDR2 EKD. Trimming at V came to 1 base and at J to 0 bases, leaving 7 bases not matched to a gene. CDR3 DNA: TGTGCCTGTGACACTATGGTGGGGGAAAACACCGATAAACTCATCTTT. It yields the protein CACDTMVGENTDKLIF.

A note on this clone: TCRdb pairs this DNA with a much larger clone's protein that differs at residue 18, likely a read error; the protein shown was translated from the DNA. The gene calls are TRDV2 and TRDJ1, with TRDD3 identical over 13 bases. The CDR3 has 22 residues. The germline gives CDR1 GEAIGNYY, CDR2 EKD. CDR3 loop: CACDTIGGHNKLGDTYTNKLIF. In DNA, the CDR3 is TGTGCCTGTGACACCATAGGCGGCCACAATAAACTGGGGGATACGTACACCAATAAACTCATCTTT.

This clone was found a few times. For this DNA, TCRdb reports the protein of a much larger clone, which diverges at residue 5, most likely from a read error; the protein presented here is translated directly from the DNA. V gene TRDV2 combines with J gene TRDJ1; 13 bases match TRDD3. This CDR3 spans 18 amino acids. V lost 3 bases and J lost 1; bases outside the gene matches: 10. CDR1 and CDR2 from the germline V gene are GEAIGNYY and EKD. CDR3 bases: TGTGCCTGTGACGCCGTCGGTACTGGGGGATACGCCACCGATAAACTCATCTTT. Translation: CACDAVGTGGYATDKLIF.

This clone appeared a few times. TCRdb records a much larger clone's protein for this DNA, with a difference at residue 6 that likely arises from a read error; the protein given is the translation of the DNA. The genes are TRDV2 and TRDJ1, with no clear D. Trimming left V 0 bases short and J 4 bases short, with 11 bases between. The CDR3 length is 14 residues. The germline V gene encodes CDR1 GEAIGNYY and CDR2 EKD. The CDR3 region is CACDTAGALDKLIF. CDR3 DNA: TGTGCCTGTGACACCGCCGGGGCCCTCGATAAACTCATCTTT.

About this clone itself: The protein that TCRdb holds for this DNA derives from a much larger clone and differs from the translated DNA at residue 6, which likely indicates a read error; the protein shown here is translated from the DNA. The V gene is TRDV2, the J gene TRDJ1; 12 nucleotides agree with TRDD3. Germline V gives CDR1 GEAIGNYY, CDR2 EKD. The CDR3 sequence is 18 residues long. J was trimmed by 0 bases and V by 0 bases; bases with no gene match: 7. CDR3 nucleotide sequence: TGTGCCTGTGACACCATTACTGGGGGATACCCGTACACCGATAAACTCATCTTT. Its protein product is CACDTITGGYPYTDKLIF.

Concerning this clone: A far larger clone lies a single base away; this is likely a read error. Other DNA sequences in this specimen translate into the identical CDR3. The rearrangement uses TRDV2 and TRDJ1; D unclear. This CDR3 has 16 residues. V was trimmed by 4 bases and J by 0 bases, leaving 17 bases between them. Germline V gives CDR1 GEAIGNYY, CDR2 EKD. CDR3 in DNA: TGTGCCTGTGAGGGGTTAGTCGGGTCTAACACCGATAAACTCATCTTT. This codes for CACEGLVGSNTDKLIF.

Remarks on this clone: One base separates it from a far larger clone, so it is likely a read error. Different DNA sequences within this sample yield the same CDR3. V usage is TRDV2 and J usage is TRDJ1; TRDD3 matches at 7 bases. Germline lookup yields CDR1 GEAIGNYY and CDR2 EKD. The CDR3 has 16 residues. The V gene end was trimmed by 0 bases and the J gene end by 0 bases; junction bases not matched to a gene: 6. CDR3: CACDTMVGENTDKLIF. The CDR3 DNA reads TGTGCCTGTGACACCATGGTGGGGGAAAACACCGATAAACTCATCTTT.

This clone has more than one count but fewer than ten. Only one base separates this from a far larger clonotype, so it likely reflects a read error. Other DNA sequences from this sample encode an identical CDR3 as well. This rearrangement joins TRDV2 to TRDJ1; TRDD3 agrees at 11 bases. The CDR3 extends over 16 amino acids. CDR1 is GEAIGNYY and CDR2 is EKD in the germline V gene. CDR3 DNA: TGTGCCTGCGACACTCTTTCTGGGGGATACCCCCATCAACTCATCTTT. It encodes CACDTLSGGYPHQLIF.

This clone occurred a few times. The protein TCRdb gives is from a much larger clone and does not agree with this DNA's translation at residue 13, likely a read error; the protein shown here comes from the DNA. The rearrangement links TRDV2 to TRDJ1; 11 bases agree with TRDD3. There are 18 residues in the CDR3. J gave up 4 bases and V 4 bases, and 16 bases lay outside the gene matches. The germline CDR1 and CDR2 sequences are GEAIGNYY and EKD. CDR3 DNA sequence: TGTGCCTGTGAACAACTGGGGGATAGGGGGTCCGCCGTCGATAAACTCATCTTT. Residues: CACEQLGDRGSAVDKLIF.